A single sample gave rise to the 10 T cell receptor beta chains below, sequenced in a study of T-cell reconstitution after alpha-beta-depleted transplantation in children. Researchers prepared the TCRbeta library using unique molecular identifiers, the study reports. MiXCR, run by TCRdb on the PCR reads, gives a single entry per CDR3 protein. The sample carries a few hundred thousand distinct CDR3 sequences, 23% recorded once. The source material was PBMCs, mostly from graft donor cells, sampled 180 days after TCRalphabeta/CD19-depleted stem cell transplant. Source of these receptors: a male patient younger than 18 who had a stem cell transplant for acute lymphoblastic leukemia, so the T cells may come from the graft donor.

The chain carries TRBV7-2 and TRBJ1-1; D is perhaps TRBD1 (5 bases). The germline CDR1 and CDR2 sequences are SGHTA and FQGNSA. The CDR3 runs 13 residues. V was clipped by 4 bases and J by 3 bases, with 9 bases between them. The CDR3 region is CASSYRQYTEAFF. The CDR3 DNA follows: TGTGCCAGCAGCTACAGACAGTACACTGAAGCTTTCTTT.

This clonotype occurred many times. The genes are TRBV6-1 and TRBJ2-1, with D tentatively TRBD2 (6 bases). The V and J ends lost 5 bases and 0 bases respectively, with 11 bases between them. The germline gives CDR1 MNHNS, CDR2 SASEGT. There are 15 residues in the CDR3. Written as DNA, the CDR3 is TGTGCCAGCAGTAGGGACTCCGTCTCCTACAATGAGCAGTTCTTC. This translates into CASSRDSVSYNEQFF.

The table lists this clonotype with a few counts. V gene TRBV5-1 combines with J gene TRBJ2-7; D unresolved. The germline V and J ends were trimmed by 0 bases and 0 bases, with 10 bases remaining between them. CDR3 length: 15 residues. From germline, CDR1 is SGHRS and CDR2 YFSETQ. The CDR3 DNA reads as TGCGCCAGCAGCTTGGGGCTGTCAAGCTCCTACGAGCAGTACTTC. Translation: CASSLGLSSSYEQYF.

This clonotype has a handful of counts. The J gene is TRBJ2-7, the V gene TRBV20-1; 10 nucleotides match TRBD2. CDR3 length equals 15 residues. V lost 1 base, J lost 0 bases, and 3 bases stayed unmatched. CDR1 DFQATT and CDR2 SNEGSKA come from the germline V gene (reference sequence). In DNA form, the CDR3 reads TGCAGTGCTAGAGGACTAGCGGGTTTCTCCTACGAGCAGTACTTC. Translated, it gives CSARGLAGFSYEQYF.

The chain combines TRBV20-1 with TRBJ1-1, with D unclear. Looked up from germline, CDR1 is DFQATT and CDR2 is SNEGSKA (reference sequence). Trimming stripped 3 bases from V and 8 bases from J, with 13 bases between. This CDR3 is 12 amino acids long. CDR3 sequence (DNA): TGCAGTGCTAGGTGGTCGACCCCCGAAGCTTTCTTT. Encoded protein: CSARWSTPEAFF.

For the CDR3, the DNA is TGTGCCAGCAGCTTAGATCTAGTGGGGACAGGGGTGCGAGCTTTCTTT. This sequence encodes CASSLDLVGTGVRAFF. This chain links TRBV11-2 with TRBJ1-1, with 10 nucleotides matching TRBD1. V trimming: 0 bases; J trimming: 10 bases; junction bases outside the gene matches: 11. This CDR3 is 16 amino acids long. Germline CDR1 reads SGHAT; CDR2 reads FQNNGV.

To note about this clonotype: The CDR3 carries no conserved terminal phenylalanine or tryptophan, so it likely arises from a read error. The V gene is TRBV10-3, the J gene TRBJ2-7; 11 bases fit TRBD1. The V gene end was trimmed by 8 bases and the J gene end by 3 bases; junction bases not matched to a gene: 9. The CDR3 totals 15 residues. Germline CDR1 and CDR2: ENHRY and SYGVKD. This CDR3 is CAIAWGTGGSYEQYL. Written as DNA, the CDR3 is TGTGCCATCGCTTGGGGGACAGGGGGGAGCTACGAGCAGTACCTC.

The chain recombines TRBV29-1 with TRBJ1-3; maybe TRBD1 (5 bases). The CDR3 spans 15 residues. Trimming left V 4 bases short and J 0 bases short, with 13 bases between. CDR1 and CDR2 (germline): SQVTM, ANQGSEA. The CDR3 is CSVVGTWGSGNTIYF. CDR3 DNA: TGCAGCGTTGTCGGGACCTGGGGCTCTGGAAACACCATATATTTT.

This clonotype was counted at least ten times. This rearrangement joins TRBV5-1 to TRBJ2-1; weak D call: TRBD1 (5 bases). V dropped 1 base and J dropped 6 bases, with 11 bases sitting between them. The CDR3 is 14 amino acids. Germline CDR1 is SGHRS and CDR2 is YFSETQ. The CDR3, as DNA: TGCGCCAGCAGCTTGAGGAAGGGGTTCAATGAGCAGTTCTTC. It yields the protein CASSLRKGFNEQFF.

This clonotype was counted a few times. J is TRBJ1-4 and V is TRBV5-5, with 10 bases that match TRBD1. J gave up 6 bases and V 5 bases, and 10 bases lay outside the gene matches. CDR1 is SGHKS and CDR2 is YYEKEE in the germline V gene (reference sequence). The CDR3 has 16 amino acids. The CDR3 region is CASSPGTGVRYEKLFF. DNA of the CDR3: TGTGCCAGCAGTCCCGGGACAGGGGTTCGGTATGAAAAACTGTTTTTT.